These 8 T cell receptor beta chains share one sample of origin, sequenced in a study of blood T cell repertoires in COVID-19. Profiled with immunoSEQ multiplex PCR; TCRdb holds only in-frame clones, not every one. The profile shows 200,000 to 300,000 clones, about four fifths of them singletons. Source material: peripheral blood. All receptors come from a woman over 75 with COVID-19, enrolled during active disease.

The chain joins TRBV7-2 to TRBJ2-1; D is unclear. The germline V gene encodes CDR1 SGHTA and CDR2 FQGNSA. The CDR3 is made up of 16 amino acids. The V end lost 0 bases, the J end lost 0 bases, and 9 bases lay between the germline ends. CDR3: CASSLAPLGSYNEQFF. The DNA for the CDR3 is TGTGCCAGCAGCTTAGCTCCCCTCGGCTCCTACAATGAGCAGTTCTTC.

This clone was seen a few times. The chain joins TRBV18 to TRBJ1-1; D gene ambiguous. CDR1 and CDR2 from the germline V gene are KGHSH and LQKENI. This CDR3 region has 14 residues. The V and J ends lost 2 bases and 0 bases respectively, with 7 bases between them. The CDR3 coding sequence is TGTGCCAGCTCACCAGGAGCACTGAACACTGAAGCTTTCTTT. Translation gives CASSPGALNTEAFF.

V gene TRBV6-5 combines with J gene TRBJ1-1, with 12 bases that match TRBD1. The J segment lost 3 bases and the V segment lost 8 bases, leaving 4 bases of the junction unmatched. The CDR3 totals 14 residues. CDR1 and CDR2 from the germline V gene are MNHEY and SVGAGI. This CDR3 is CASGTGGWDTEAFF. In nucleotides, the CDR3 is TGTGCCAGCGGGACAGGGGGCTGGGACACTGAAGCTTTCTTT.

The chain links TRBV7-9 to TRBJ1-4, with a weak D call TRBD1 (5 bases). CDR1 is SEHNR, CDR2 FQNEAQ, per germline (reference sequence). The CDR3 covers 14 residues. V was shortened by 5 bases and J by 4 bases, with 11 bases between the two germline ends. CDR3 sequence: CASSQTGGNEKLFF. DNA for the CDR3: TGTGCCAGCAGCCAAACAGGCGGTAATGAAAAACTGTTTTTT.

The chain couples TRBV6-2 or TRBV6-3 to TRBJ2-1, with D possibly TRBD2 on 5 matching bases. The V gene lost 2 bases and the J gene lost 8 bases, with 16 bases spanning the gap. Per germline, CDR1 MNHEY and CDR2 SVGEGT. The CDR3 sequence is 15 residues long. CDR3 coding DNA: TGTGCCAGCAGTTACGGAGGCCTCGGCCGGGATGAGCAGTTCTTC. Translating it yields CASSYGGLGRDEQFF.

V usage is TRBV24-1 and J usage is TRBJ2-3, with unresolved D. This CDR3 spans 13 amino acids. V gave up 2 bases and J gave up 1 base, with 3 bases separating them. From germline, CDR1 is KGHDR and CDR2 SFDVKD. This CDR3 reads CATSDSRTDTQYF. In nucleotides, the CDR3 is TGTGCCACCAGTGATTCTCGCACAGATACGCAGTATTTT.

The chain couples TRBV9 to TRBJ2-3; D call uncertain. The CDR3 length is 14 residues. V was clipped by 0 bases and J by 4 bases, with 9 bases between them. The germline V gene has CDR1 SGDLS and CDR2 YYNGEE. DNA of the CDR3: TGTGCCAGCAGCGTAGTTTACAGTGCAGATACGCAGTATTTT. As protein: CASSVVYSADTQYF. Drawing the rest from reference TRBV9 and TRBJ2-3, the complete variable domain is DSGVTQTPKHLITATGQRVTLRCSPRSGDLSVYWYQQSLDQGLQFLIQYYNGEERAKGNILERFSAQQFPDLHSELNLSSLELGDSALYFCASSVVYSADTQYFGPGTRLTVL.

The CDR3 reads CASAPGSYNSPLHF. The DNA for the CDR3 is TGTGCCAGTGCCCCGGGCTCCTATAATTCACCCCTCCACTTT. The chain has TRBV19 and TRBJ1-6; D ambiguous. V dropped 8 bases and J dropped 0 bases, with 8 bases sitting between them. Per germline, CDR1 LNHDA and CDR2 SQIVND (reference sequence). The CDR3 covers 14 residues.